This T cell receptor (beta chain) was found in a study of radiotherapy plus CTLA-4 blockade in lung cancer. As for the study in general: Objective responses were documented in around 19% of patients, with disease control in about 29%. Study-level findings and limits: Early clone dynamics of blood T cells, plus interferon-beta, reportedly predicted response best. TCR clones from tumors expanded in blood after radiotherapy plus ipilimumab.

To note about this clone: Its antigen is still unknown.

TCRdb's table, derived via immunoSEQ multiplex PCR, lists solely in-frame clones and lacks some. Of about 98,000 clones listed, around 86% are singletons. The V and J ends lost 5 bases and 6 bases, in that order; junction bases with no gene match: 12. The germline CDR1 and CDR2 sequences are MDHEN and SYDVKM. CDR3 length equals 15 residues. Sequenced here: peripheral blood, sampled from a patient treated with radiotherapy plus ipilimumab. This sequence originates from a human donor with non-small cell lung cancer who had a partial response to radiotherapy plus ipilimumab. This chain joins TRBV28 and TRBJ1-1, with 7 bases matching TRBD1. CDR3 coding DNA: TGTGCCAGCAGTCCGGGGGACAGCCAAGGGGCTGAAGCTTTCTTT. This codes for CASSPGDSQGAEAFF.